This T cell receptor beta chain was sequenced for a study of shared clonotypes between healthy human individuals (dated by TCRdb to 2019 to 2021). For the wider study: A couple of women and a few men aged 18 to 49 years were included in the cohort. For each donor, CD4 naive and CD4 memory were each given three plates, CD8 naive was given two plates, and CD8 memory was given one plate. To increase sequencing depth and limit assay-specific biases, TCR repertoire library preparation and sequencing were carried out by different laboratories using diverse techniques. Blood TCR repertoires of five healthy adults were deeply sequenced to estimate repertoire size and the extent of clonotype sharing between individuals. Per donor, leukapheresis produced somewhere between about 0.9 and 9 billion PBMCs.

With regard to this clone: No cognate antigen has been identified for it. Qualities for individual bases were not recorded, and no much larger clone is one base off.

Overall study results and their limits: Only blood was sampled, and tissue TCR repertoires likely differ from those in blood. Across four donors, approximately 5% of naive CD4, approximately 3.6% of naive CD8, under 2.5% of memory CD4, and approximately 0.4% of memory CD8 clonotypes were shared. Compared with non-shared clonotypes, clonotypes shared by all four sorted-subset donors had higher generation probabilities. Even with the large sequencing depth, rarefaction of the sorted-subset datasets indicated that sequencing was incomplete. Naive subsets generally had larger estimated clonotype richness than memory subsets did. The genetic and exposure-history diversity represented was limited by the small number of donors. Pairwise subsampling led to the expectation that sequencing depth would affect the degree of clonotype sharing among donors.

V loses 0 bases at its end and J loses 5 bases; junction bases beyond the gene matches: 2. Measured from the cysteine to the phenylalanine, the CDR3 is 15 residues long. CDR3 DNA only is kept here, 45 bases in frame from base 1. The germline V gene supplies CDR1 SGHRS and CDR2 YFSETQ. Donors were healthy HIV-negative adults with no recently reported acute infections or vaccinations. All donors were Caucasian adults living in Nashville, Tennessee, USA. CD4+ T cells were enriched through magnetic negative selection, after which naive cells were positively selected on CD45RA and the remaining negative fraction served as the memory subset. Blood was obtained by leukapheresis, after which PBMCs were separated by Ficoll-Histopaque density gradient centrifugation and cryopreserved in liquid nitrogen vapor phase. Analytical flow cytometry was used to check the purity and quantity of each magnetically sorted T cell population. Genomic DNA was isolated from every sorted fraction and measured by UV absorbance on a Nanodrop 2000c.

TCR CDR3 regions were amplified from genomic DNA by multiplex PCR using the deep immunoSEQ assay. Extracted genomic DNA from each cell subset was spread evenly across all wells of several immunoSEQ 96-well plates, with each plate serving as a replicate. Each replicate PCR for sorted subsets received roughly 0.2 ug genomic DNA, equal to 30,000 or so T cell genomes. Purified libraries were measured with a Qubit 3.0 fluorometer, size-checked on a Bioanalyzer 2100, and measured again with the KAPA Library Quantification kit. Each immunoSEQ 96-well plate was sequenced on its own single-read 150-cycle Illumina NextSeq 550 flow cell. Per the source publication's procedure: Because the immunoSEQ output held only junctional sequences and lacked quality scores, the filtering could not match the filtering applied to full-length reads. Sequences were annotated with PyIR, a Python wrapper for IgBLAST v1.9, using IMGT germline references to assign V/J genes and CDR3. Any read was removed if the V/J assignment was weak (E-value above 1e-6), the CDR3 was missing, or the read contained stop codons, out-of-frame junctions, or ambiguous translated residues. V3J clonotypes were defined as sequences sharing an identical inferred V gene, J gene, and CDR3 amino acid sequence. Percentage overlap between repertoires was computed as shared unique clonotypes divided by the size of the smaller repertoire. RTK rarefaction, the Chao1 estimator, and Recon v2.1 estimates of unobserved clonotypes were used to assess repertoire richness. Generation probabilities were computed with OLGA for all TCRbeta clonotypes obtained by the gDNA method from several donors. Here the immuneACCESS table is served through TCRdb, limited to in-frame sequences with V and J called. Missing clones are a known gap in these copies; in checked studies unresolved V genes cover under half, and the rest lacks a known reason. V, J and clone size derive from that table, while D and trimming were established from the DNA sequence. The sample table holds millions of clones, of which just over 90% were seen once. Together, the top ten hold 0.3% to 0.4% of the sample.

Here the chain combines TRBV5-1 and TRBJ2-5; 12 nucleotides in the junction match TRBD2. Sequencing was performed on naive CD4+ T cells from PBMCs. The cell subset or site label, as the study defines it: CD45RA+ positively selected. The sequence derives from a young man in good health. Some clones in this sample may be carry-over from other donors' samples. This receptor has the CDR3 CASSLGLAGDETQYF. Read as DNA, the sequence is TGCGCCAGCAGCTTGGGACTAGCGGGAGATGAGACCCAGTACTTC.